The next 14 T cell receptor beta chains were all read from a single sample in a study of T-cell memory formation after mild COVID-19 (dated by TCRdb to about 2021). Library generation was performed with 5' RACE. The listed sequencing device is Illumina NovaSeq 6000. Through fastp at Q25 and MiXCR, TCRdb rebuilt clones from the public reads, retaining in-frame beta chains. Duplicate CDR3 protein sequences are folded into a single record with the most common DNA and genes. The sample table lists about 160,000 distinct CDR3 sequences, 31% of them with a count of one. The ten biggest clones cover around 12% of the sample. The sequenced material came from PBMCs or a T cell subset sorted from them (not recorded which). Receptors originate from an adult woman who had mild COVID-19 (a few samples of this study predate the infection). The sample titles of this study are shuffled in the database, so cell type and time point are left out; the donor was told from shared clones.

The chain employs TRBV7-2 and TRBJ2-7; 9 bases map to TRBD1. This CDR3 contains 16 residues. V shed 5 bases and J 2 bases; nucleotides not matched to a gene: 10. The germline CDR1 and CDR2 sequences are SGHTA and FQGNSA. For the CDR3, the DNA is TGTGCCAGCAGCCCCGACACGGGACAGGGCGCCTACGAGCAGTACTTC. As protein: CASSPDTGQGAYEQYF. Complete variable domain (other parts from reference TRBV7-2 and TRBJ2-7): GAGVSQSPSNKVTEKGKDVELRCDPISGHTALYWYRQSLGQGLEFLIYFQGNSAPDKSGLPSDRFSAERTGGSVSTLTIQRTQQEDSAVYLCASSPDTGQGAYEQYFGPGTRLTVT.

This clonotype turned up a few times. CDR3 DNA: TGCAGTGCTGGAGCCGCATCACTAGCGGGAGCCATTTACAATGAGCAGTTCTTC. Translated, it gives CSAGAASLAGAIYNEQFF. The V gene is TRBV20-1, the J gene TRBJ2-1; 11 nucleotides align to TRBD2. V lost 5 bases, J lost 4 bases, and 16 bases stayed unmatched. The CDR3 loop spans 18 amino acids. Germline lookup yields CDR1 DFQATT and CDR2 SNEGSKA (reference sequence).

This chain joins TRBV5-1 and TRBJ2-5; possibly TRBD1 or TRBD2 for D (6 bases each). The CDR3 spans 14 residues. Germline loops: CDR1 SGHRS, CDR2 YFSETQ. Deletions cut 5 bases from V and 1 base from J, with 12 bases between. In nucleotides, the CDR3 is TGCGCCAGCAGGCCTGGGGGGCTCCAAGAGACCCAGTACTTC. Translation gives CASRPGGLQETQYF.

V is TRBV6-2 or TRBV6-3 and J is TRBJ1-1; a possible D gene is TRBD1 (5 bases). Trimming stripped 5 bases from V and 4 bases from J, with 17 bases between. The germline V gene has CDR1 MNHEY and CDR2 SVGEGT. The CDR3 spans 15 residues. This CDR3 reads CASSPWDPRGTEAFF. The CDR3 nucleotides read TGTGCCAGCAGTCCGTGGGACCCACGAGGCACTGAAGCTTTCTTT.

The gene calls are TRBV27 and TRBJ1-2; 7 positions match TRBD1. With 8 bases clipped from V and 5 bases from J, the junction kept 14 bases outside the gene matches. Germline CDR1 and CDR2: MNHEY and SMNVEV (reference sequence). This CDR3 is built from 15 residues. The CDR3 nucleotides read TGTGCCAGCTGTATGACAGGGAGGGCTTCGTATGGCTACACCTTC. This encodes CASCMTGRASYGYTF.

V and J are TRBV12-3 or TRBV12-4 and TRBJ2-5; 8 bases are a match to TRBD1. The J segment lost 2 bases and the V segment lost 4 bases, leaving 6 bases of the junction unmatched. The CDR3 has 15 amino acids. The DNA for the CDR3 is TGTGCCAGCAGTTGGGCGACAGGGGTACAAGAGACCCAGTACTTC. Residues: CASSWATGVQETQYF.

V is TRBV5-5 and J is TRBJ1-5; no reliable D call. The CDR3 covers 13 residues. Germline V gene lookup returns CDR1 SGHKS and CDR2 YYEKEE (reference sequence). V gave up 1 base and J gave up 5 bases, with 7 bases separating them. Here the CDR3 reads CASSLNRDQPQHF. Written as DNA, the CDR3 is TGTGCCAGCAGCTTGAACCGAGATCAGCCCCAGCATTTT. Looking up the rest from reference TRBV5-5 and TRBJ1-5 gives the full variable domain: DAGVTQSPTHLIKTRGQQVTLRCSPISGHKSVSWYQQVLGQGPQFIFQYYEKEERGRGNFPDRFSARQFPNYSSELNVNALLLGDSALYLCASSLNRDQPQHFGDGTRLSIL.

The chain employs TRBV2 and TRBJ2-4; the D call may be TRBD1 or TRBD2 (5 bases each). In germline, CDR1 is SNHLY, CDR2 FYNNEI. V lost 4 bases to trimming and J lost 9 bases, with 19 bases between them. The CDR3 runs 15 residues. CDR3 sequence: CASSGRSVGGGIQYF. The CDR3 coding sequence is TGTGCCAGCAGTGGACGTTCTGTGGGTGGGGGCATTCAGTACTTC.

The rearrangement uses TRBV5-1 and TRBJ2-3; no clear D. V dropped 1 base and J dropped 8 bases, with 8 bases sitting between them. The CDR3 is 12 amino acids. Germline-derived CDR1 and CDR2 are SGHRS and YFSETQ. As DNA, the CDR3 is TGCGCCAGCAGCTTGAATGGCGGTACGCAGTATTTT. Translating it yields CASSLNGGTQYF.

V and J are TRBV6-2 or TRBV6-3 and TRBJ1-1; possibly TRBD1 for D (5 bases). V lost 5 bases and J 1 base, leaving 14 bases between the germline ends. The germline V gene encodes CDR1 MNHEY and CDR2 SVGEGT. The CDR3 is made up of 15 amino acids. The CDR3 DNA reads as TGTGCCAGCAGTCCCCCGGGACCGAGGAACACTGAAGCTTTCTTT. It encodes CASSPPGPRNTEAFF.

This clonotype appeared a few times. The V and J genes are TRBV11-2 and TRBJ2-4, with a possible D match to TRBD1 (5 bases). The germline V gene has CDR1 SGHAT and CDR2 FQNNGV. The CDR3 is 15 amino acids. V was pared by 0 bases and J by 12 bases, with 18 bases between. The CDR3 coding sequence is TGTGCCAGCAGCTTAGAATCGGGTACAGGCGCAGCTCAGTACTTC. Its translation is CASSLESGTGAAQYF.

V gene TRBV25-1 combines with J gene TRBJ2-5; D tentatively fits TRBD1 or TRBD2 (5 bases each). CDR3 length: 12 residues. Germline CDR1 reads MGHDK; CDR2 reads SYGVNS. V lost 8 bases and J 4 bases, leaving 11 bases between the germline ends. CDR3 nucleotides: TGTGCCAGCGGGGGTTTGGGAGAGACCCAGTACTTC. This encodes CASGGLGETQYF. The variable domain in full, completed from reference TRBV25-1 and TRBJ2-5, reads EADIYQTPRYLVIGTGKKITLECSQTMGHDKMYWYQQDPGMELHLIHYSYGVNSTEKGDLSSESTVSRIRTEHFPLTLESARPSHTSQYLCASGGLGETQYFGPGTRLLVL.

This clonotype was seen more than once but under ten times. Here the CDR3 DNA reads TGTGCCAGCTGCCAAGGGTTCACAGATACGCAGTATTTT. Protein sequence: CASCQGFTDTQYF. This chain connects TRBV12-3 or TRBV12-4 to TRBJ2-3, with unresolved D. Trimming pared 8 bases from V and 2 bases from J, leaving 11 bases between. The CDR3 contains 13 residues.

This clonotype was seen a few times. This chain links TRBV7-9 with TRBJ2-1; D call uncertain. Per the germline V gene, CDR1 is SEHNR and CDR2 is FQNEAQ (reference sequence). This CDR3 spans 17 amino acids. Trimming left V 3 bases short and J 0 bases short, with 15 bases between. The CDR3 DNA sequence: TGTGCCAGCAGCTTCCCCACGCACTTAAGCTCCTACAATGAGCAGTTCTTC. It yields the protein CASSFPTHLSSYNEQFF.